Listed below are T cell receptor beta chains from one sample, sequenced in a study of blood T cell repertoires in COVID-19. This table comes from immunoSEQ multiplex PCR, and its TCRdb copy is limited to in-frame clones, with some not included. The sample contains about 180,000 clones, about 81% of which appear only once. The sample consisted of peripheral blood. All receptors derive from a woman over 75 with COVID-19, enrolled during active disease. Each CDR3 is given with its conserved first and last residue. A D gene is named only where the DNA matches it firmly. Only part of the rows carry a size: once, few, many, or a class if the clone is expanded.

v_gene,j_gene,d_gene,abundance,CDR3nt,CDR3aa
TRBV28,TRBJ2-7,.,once,TGTGCCAGCAGTTTATCCCGGCGGGACCACTCCTACGAGCAGTACTTC,CASSLSRRDHSYEQYF
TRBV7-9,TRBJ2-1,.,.,TGTGCCAGCAGCCCCCTACTATGGCGGAACTACAATGAGCAGTTCTTC,CASSPLLWRNYNEQFF
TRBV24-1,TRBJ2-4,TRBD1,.,TGTGCCACCAGTGGAACCGGGACAGGGGAAAACATTCAGTACTTC,CATSGTGTGENIQYF
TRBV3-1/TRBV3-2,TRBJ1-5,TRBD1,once,TGTGCCAGCAGCCCAACGGGACAGGGCTATCAGCCCCAGCATTTT,CASSPTGQGYQPQHF
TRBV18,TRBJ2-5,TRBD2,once,TGTGCCAGCTCGCGGGGACTAGCGGGACGAGAGACCCAGTACTTC,CASSRGLAGRETQYF
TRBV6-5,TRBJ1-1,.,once,TGTGCCAGCAGTAGACCCTCCGGAGGCAACACTGAAGCTTTCTTT,CASSRPSGGNTEAFF
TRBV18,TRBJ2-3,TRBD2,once,TGTGCCAGCTCACCACCGGTTGGCCCCTTAGCGGGGGGTTTCACAGATACGCAGTATTTT,CASSPPVGPLAGGFTDTQYF
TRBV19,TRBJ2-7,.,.,TGTGCCAGTAGTCCATTGGACAGAATCCCCTACGAGCAGTACTTC,CASSPLDRIPYEQYF
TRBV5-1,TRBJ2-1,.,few,TGCGCCAGCAGCGTAGCCGGGACTCACAATGAGCAGTTCTTC,CASSVAGTHNEQFF
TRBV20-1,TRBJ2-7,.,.,TGCAGTGCCCCCAGCTCCTACGAGCAGTACTTC,CSAPSSYEQYF
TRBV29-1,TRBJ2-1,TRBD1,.,TGCAGCGTTGAGAGGACGCAGGGGGCCATGCAGTTCTTC,CSVERTQGAMQFF
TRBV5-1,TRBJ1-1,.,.,TGCGCCAGCAGCTTAAGGGGCTTTACTGAAGCTTTCTTT,CASSLRGFTEAFF
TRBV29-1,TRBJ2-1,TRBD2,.,TGCAGCGTTGAATCCCGACTAGCGGGTTTAAATGAGCAGTTCTTC,CSVESRLAGLNEQFF
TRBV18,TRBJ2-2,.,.,TGTGCCAGCTCACCATCGCGTAACACCGGGGAGCTGTTTTTT,CASSPSRNTGELFF
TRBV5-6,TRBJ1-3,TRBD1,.,TGTGCCAGCAGCCATACAGGGGCGGGAAACACCATATATTTT,CASSHTGAGNTIYF
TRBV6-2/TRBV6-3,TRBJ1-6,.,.,TGTGCCAGCAGCCGACAGAATAATTCACCCCTCCACTTT,CASSRQNNSPLHF
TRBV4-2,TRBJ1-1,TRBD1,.,TGTGCCAGCAGCCGGGGACAGGCCGGGACTGAAGCTTTCTTT,CASSRGQAGTEAFF
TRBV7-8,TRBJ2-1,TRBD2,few,TGTGCCAGCAGCGCGGGACTAGCGGGGGGGCCACTGTTCAATGAGCAGTTCTTC,CASSAGLAGGPLFNEQFF
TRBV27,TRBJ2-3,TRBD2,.,TGTGCCAGCAGTTTATCGAAGGTAGCGGGGGGGCCGGATACGCAGTATTTT,CASSLSKVAGGPDTQYF
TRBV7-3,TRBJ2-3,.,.,TGTGCCAGCAGCTTAACTGGGCGGACTAGCACAGATACGCAGTATTTT,CASSLTGRTSTDTQYF
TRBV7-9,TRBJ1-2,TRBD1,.,TGTGCCAGCAGCCCAGGGACAGTCTATGGCTACACCTTC,CASSPGTVYGYTF
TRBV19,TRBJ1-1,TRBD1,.,TGTGCCAGTAGTCCCAGGGACAGGGAAGCTTTCTTT,CASSPRDREAFF
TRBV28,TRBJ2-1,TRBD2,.,TGTGCCAGCAGTTTGACTAGCGCTTACAATGAGCAGTTCTTC,CASSLTSAYNEQFF
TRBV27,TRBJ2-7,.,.,TGTGCCAGCAGTTTAAGCGATTCCCTCTACGAGCAGTACTTC,CASSLSDSLYEQYF
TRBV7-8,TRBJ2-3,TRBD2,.,TGTGCCAGCAGCCTAACCTATAGCGGGGTTAGGAGTACGCAGTATTTT,CASSLTYSGVRSTQYF
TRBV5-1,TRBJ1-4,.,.,TGCGCCAGCAGCTTGGCCATGTTTTCAACTAATGAAAAACTGTTTTTT,CASSLAMFSTNEKLFF
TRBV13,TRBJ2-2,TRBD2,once,TGTGCCAGCAGCTTAGGACTAGCGGCGAACACCGGGGAGCTGTTTTTT,CASSLGLAANTGELFF
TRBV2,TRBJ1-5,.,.,TGTGCCAGCAGTCGAGACATGAATCAGCCCCAGCATTTT,CASSRDMNQPQHF
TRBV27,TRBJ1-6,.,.,TGTGCCAGCACAACCTGGGGTCAGGGTTTAGAATCACCCCTCCACTTT,CASTTWGQGLESPLHF
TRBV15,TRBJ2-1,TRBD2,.,TGTGCCACCAGCAGCTACCAGGGACTAGCGTACTACAATGAGCAGTTCTTC,CATSSYQGLAYYNEQFF
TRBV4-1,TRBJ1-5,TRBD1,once,TGCGCCAGCAGCCCCGGGGACAGGGTTCAGCCCCAGCATTTT,CASSPGDRVQPQHF
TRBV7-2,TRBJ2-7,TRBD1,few,TGTGCCAGCAGCACAGCTGGTACAGGGGACTACGAGCAGTACTTC,CASSTAGTGDYEQYF
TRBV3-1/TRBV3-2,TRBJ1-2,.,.,TGTGCCAGCAGCCAGTTGCGGGGCTACACCTTC,CASSQLRGYTF
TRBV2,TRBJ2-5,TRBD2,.,TGTGCCAGCAGTGACGGGAGGAGTCAGGAGACCCAGTACTTC,CASSDGRSQETQYF
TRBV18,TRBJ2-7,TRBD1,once,TGTGCCAGCTCACCCGGGACAGCCGTCTACGAGCAGTACTTC,CASSPGTAVYEQYF
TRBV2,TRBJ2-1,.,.,TGTGCCAGCAGGGTCCAGATTTCGGGGAGTCGCTACAATGAGCAGTTCTTC,CASRVQISGSRYNEQFF
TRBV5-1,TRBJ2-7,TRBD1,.,TGCGCCAGCAGCTTGGGCTTGACAGGGTACTACGAGCAGTACTTC,CASSLGLTGYYEQYF